The text below deals with one T cell receptor beta chain. Its antigen is unknown. Trimming left V 5 bases short and J 2 bases short, with 17 bases between. Looked up from germline, CDR1 is MNHEY and CDR2 is SMNVEV (reference sequence). The CDR3 covers 16 residues. The data are from a study of T cell clonotyping in hematopoietic cell transplantation. General study results and limits: Higher Inverse Simpson Index values in graft donor and pretransplant recipient predicted broader posttransplant TCR diversity. No sorting was done, leaving CD4 and CD8 contributions mixed. Few recipient clonotypes overlapped donors; over 95% were de novo at given depth. Pathologically expanded recipient clonotypes increased progressively from day 30 to day 180 as diversity fell.

Produced via immunoSEQ multiplex PCR; TCRdb's table is partial and in-frame only. Here the sample spans 5,000 to 6,500 clones, around 80% being singletons. The TCR was taken from a male patient aged 65-79 years who had an allogeneic stem cell transplant from an unrelated donor, so T cells may come from the graft donor. Some clones in this sample may be carry-over from other donors' samples. Sequencing used peripheral blood mononuclear cells, obtained 180 days after allogeneic stem cell transplant. This chain uses TRBV27 with TRBJ2-3, with TRBD1 as a possible D gene (5 bases). The DNA for the CDR3 is TGTGCCAGCAGTCTACCAGGGTACACAGACACAGATACGCAGTATTTT. It is translated as CASSLPGYTDTDTQYF.